The source of this T cell receptor (beta chain) is a study of vaccination effects on CD4 cells after COVID-19. Study-wide results and limits: The study found marked clonal contraction of infection- and vaccine-induced clones late after vaccination.

Pools of viral peptides were used by the ViraFEST assay to expand antigen-specific CD4+ T cells ahead of sequencing. Cultured cells yielded isolated CD4+ T cells after around 10 days. Testing of the vaccine recipients showed negative nucleocapsid antibodies and no prior SARS-CoV-2 infection. Trimming removed 4 bases from V and 0 bases from J, with 12 bases in between. CDR1 SQVTM and CDR2 ANQGSEA come from the germline V gene. This CDR3 contains 14 residues. A remark on this clone: Its antigen is not known.

Sequencing used immunoSEQ multiplex PCR; TCRdb keeps in-frame clones, though not all of them. Among about 41,000 clones listed, under 70% were seen once. Specimen: CD4+ T cells from PBMCs cultured with HCoV-OC43 spike peptides, collected before COVID-19 vaccination. Noted subset: HCoV-OC43 spike overlapping peptide pool stimulation. V and J are TRBV29-1 and TRBJ1-1; D is ambiguous. This clonotype was obtained from a human donor who received a COVID-19 vaccine. In DNA form, the CDR3 reads TGCAGCGTTGTGGGTGATTCCATGAACACTGAAGCTTTCTTT. This gives the protein CSVVGDSMNTEAFF.